A selection of T cell receptor beta chains follows, all from one sample in a study of OX40 agonist ivuxolimab in advanced cancers. Using immunoSEQ multiplex PCR, the repertoire was profiled, and TCRdb retains in-frame clones only, with some absent. The data show 20,000 to 30,000 clones, roughly 93% seen once. The material was CD4+ or CD8+ T cells sorted from blood, obtained in a trial of the OX40 agonist ivuxolimab. The receptor set was obtained from an adult with an advanced solid tumor such as melanoma, head and neck, liver or kidney cancer. The CDR3 runs from the conserved cysteine through the conserved F or W. Fields, in order: D gene, J gene, V gene, clone size, CDR3 protein, CDR3 DNA. A D gene is named only where the DNA matches it firmly. Clone size is given for some rows only: seen once, a few or many times, or a class if the clone is expanded.

d_gene: TRBD1; j_gene: TRBJ2-7; v_gene: TRBV10-3; abundance: NA; CDR3aa: CAISMDRGDYEQYF; CDR3nt: TGTGCCATCAGTATGGACAGGGGAGACTACGAGCAGTACTTC
d_gene: NA; j_gene: TRBJ2-5; v_gene: TRBV5-5; abundance: NA; CDR3aa: CASSLGQGQETQYF; CDR3nt: TGTGCCAGCAGCTTGGGGCAGGGGCAAGAGACCCAGTACTTC
d_gene: TRBD1; j_gene: TRBJ1-1; v_gene: TRBV4-3; abundance: NA; CDR3aa: CASSLMGQGYTEAFF; CDR3nt: TGCGCCAGCAGCCTAATGGGACAGGGGTACACTGAAGCTTTCTTT
d_gene: NA; j_gene: TRBJ2-5; v_gene: TRBV11-2; abundance: NA; CDR3aa: CASSLDSGPWETQYF; CDR3nt: TGTGCCAGCAGCTTAGATTCCGGCCCGTGGGAGACCCAGTACTTC
d_gene: TRBD2; j_gene: TRBJ2-3; v_gene: TRBV19; abundance: NA; CDR3aa: CASSLTSDTDTQYF; CDR3nt: TGTGCCAGTAGTCTGACTAGCGACACAGATACGCAGTATTTT
d_gene: TRBD2; j_gene: TRBJ2-7; v_gene: TRBV11-2; abundance: NA; CDR3aa: CASSGGLGHEQYF; CDR3nt: TGTGCCAGCTCCGGGGGGTTGGGACACGAGCAGTACTTC
d_gene: NA; j_gene: TRBJ1-2; v_gene: TRBV23-1; abundance: few; CDR3aa: CASSQFLSKFGNYGYTF; CDR3nt: TGCGCCAGCAGTCAATTCCTCTCTAAATTCGGTAACTATGGCTACACCTTC
d_gene: NA; j_gene: TRBJ2-2; v_gene: TRBV18; abundance: NA; CDR3aa: CASSPPEGTGELFF; CDR3nt: TGTGCCAGCTCACCACCGGAGGGAACCGGGGAGCTGTTTTTT
d_gene: TRBD1; j_gene: TRBJ2-5; v_gene: TRBV19; abundance: few; CDR3aa: CASTHTGVETQYF; CDR3nt: TGTGCCAGTACCCACACAGGGGTGGAGACCCAGTACTTC
d_gene: TRBD1; j_gene: TRBJ1-4; v_gene: TRBV5-1; abundance: NA; CDR3aa: CASSLEGTEEKLFF; CDR3nt: TGCGCCAGCAGCTTGGAAGGGACAGAGGAAAAACTGTTTTTT
d_gene: NA; j_gene: TRBJ2-2; v_gene: TRBV19; abundance: NA; CDR3aa: CASSPSLEPPGELFF; CDR3nt: TGTGCCAGTAGTCCCTCCTTAGAGCCCCCCGGGGAGCTGTTTTTT
d_gene: TRBD1; j_gene: TRBJ2-7; v_gene: TRBV25-1; abundance: NA; CDR3aa: CASRGGFEQYF; CDR3nt: TGTGCCAGCAGAGGGGGCTTCGAGCAGTACTTC
d_gene: NA; j_gene: TRBJ2-5; v_gene: TRBV29-1; abundance: NA; CDR3aa: CSVPSGGETQYF; CDR3nt: TGCAGCGTCCCAAGTGGGGGGGAGACCCAGTACTTC
d_gene: TRBD1; j_gene: TRBJ2-7; v_gene: TRBV5-1; abundance: NA; CDR3aa: CASSFSGGRYEQYF; CDR3nt: TGCGCCAGCAGCTTTTCAGGGGGCCGCTACGAGCAGTACTTC
d_gene: NA; j_gene: TRBJ2-1; v_gene: TRBV9; abundance: NA; CDR3aa: CASSSLGSSYNEQFF; CDR3nt: TGTGCCAGCAGCTCCCTTGGAAGTTCCTACAATGAGCAGTTCTTC
d_gene: NA; j_gene: TRBJ2-7; v_gene: TRBV7-9; abundance: NA; CDR3aa: CASSSTRSYEQYF; CDR3nt: TGTGCCAGCAGCTCCACCCGCTCCTACGAGCAGTACTTC
d_gene: NA; j_gene: TRBJ2-3; v_gene: TRBV9; abundance: NA; CDR3aa: CASSVGGADTQYF; CDR3nt: TGTGCCAGCAGCGTAGGGGGGGCAGATACGCAGTATTTT
d_gene: NA; j_gene: TRBJ1-6; v_gene: TRBV11-2; abundance: NA; CDR3aa: CASSFSWGNSPLHF; CDR3nt: TGTGCCAGCAGCTTTTCCTGGGGGAATTCACCCCTCCACTTT
d_gene: NA; j_gene: TRBJ1-2; v_gene: TRBV11-2; abundance: once; CDR3aa: CASSSRRVNYGYTF; CDR3nt: TGTGCCAGCAGCTCGCGACGGGTAAACTATGGCTACACCTTC
d_gene: NA; j_gene: TRBJ2-3; v_gene: TRBV7-8; abundance: NA; CDR3aa: CASSLPRTRDTQYF; CDR3nt: TGTGCCAGCAGCTTACCTCGTACTAGGGATACGCAGTATTTT
d_gene: NA; j_gene: TRBJ1-3; v_gene: TRBV19; abundance: NA; CDR3aa: CASSPREGNTGNTIYF; CDR3nt: TGTGCCAGTAGCCCAAGGGAGGGGAACACTGGAAACACCATATATTTT
d_gene: NA; j_gene: TRBJ2-7; v_gene: TRBV4-1; abundance: NA; CDR3aa: CASSPKSSYEQYF; CDR3nt: TGCGCCAGCAGCCCAAAATCCTCCTACGAGCAGTACTTC
d_gene: TRBD1; j_gene: TRBJ2-7; v_gene: TRBV9; abundance: NA; CDR3aa: CASSGGTGLTYEQYF; CDR3nt: TGTGCCAGCAGCGGGGGGACAGGTCTCACCTACGAGCAGTACTTC
d_gene: TRBD2; j_gene: TRBJ2-1; v_gene: TRBV11-2; abundance: NA; CDR3aa: CASSLVAGGPNEQFF; CDR3nt: TGTGCCAGCAGCTTAGTAGCGGGGGGGCCCAATGAGCAGTTCTTC
d_gene: NA; j_gene: TRBJ2-1; v_gene: TRBV2; abundance: NA; CDR3aa: CASSAGDNEQFF; CDR3nt: TGTGCCAGCAGTGCGGGGGACAATGAGCAGTTCTTC
d_gene: NA; j_gene: TRBJ2-7; v_gene: TRBV7-2; abundance: NA; CDR3aa: CASSSRTDYEQYF; CDR3nt: TGTGCCAGCAGCTCCCGGACAGACTACGAGCAGTACTTC
d_gene: TRBD1; j_gene: TRBJ2-1; v_gene: TRBV4-3; abundance: NA; CDR3aa: CASSQDGGTGNEQFF; CDR3nt: TGCGCCAGCAGCCAAGACGGGGGGACAGGGAATGAGCAGTTCTTC
d_gene: NA; j_gene: TRBJ2-1; v_gene: TRBV30; abundance: NA; CDR3aa: CAWEDPYNEQFF; CDR3nt: TGTGCCTGGGAAGACCCCTACAATGAGCAGTTCTTC
d_gene: TRBD1; j_gene: TRBJ2-7; v_gene: TRBV18; abundance: NA; CDR3aa: CASSRFTGVGDEQYF; CDR3nt: TGTGCCAGCTCACGATTTACAGGGGTTGGCGACGAGCAGTACTTC
d_gene: NA; j_gene: TRBJ2-5; v_gene: TRBV19; abundance: NA; CDR3aa: CASSIIGQQETQYF; CDR3nt: TGTGCCAGTAGTATAATTGGACAGCAAGAGACCCAGTACTTC